The T cell receptor beta chain described here comes from a study of blood T cell repertoires in COVID-19. The wider study: Specimens from acute and convalescent COVID-19 originated in the United States, Italy and Spain. Sources were T cells, B-cell-depleted T cells, or PBMCs; the material itself was cDNA or gDNA.

Original processing methods: Counts of nucleated cells, estimated from reference gene primer amplification, were obtained. Using immunoSEQ multiplex PCR, the repertoire was profiled, and TCRdb retains in-frame clones only, with some absent. Clone size and the V and J calls come from that table; the DNA yielded D and trimming. This table holds roughly 250,000 clones, about 88% found once. CDR1 and CDR2 from the germline V gene are LGHDT and YNNKEL (reference sequence). This CDR3 spans 15 amino acids. V trimming: 2 bases; J trimming: 3 bases; junction bases outside the gene matches: 6. The TCR comes from a woman aged 40 to 55 who had recovered from COVID-19. Sequencing used peripheral blood. The rearrangement uses TRBV3-1 (or the pseudogene TRBV3-2) and TRBJ2-5; 7 bases map to TRBD1. The CDR3 nucleotides read TGTGCCAGCAGCCAAAGAACAGGGGCTGAAGAGACCCAGTACTTC. Translated: CASSQRTGAEETQYF.